This T cell receptor beta chain was retrieved from a study of monozygotic twins with inflammatory bowel disease. Study-wide points: Support for any single strong IBD-associated signal or clonotype was not found.

As for this clonotype: What it binds is not known.

Germline loops: CDR1 LGHNA, CDR2 YSLEER. The CDR3 spans 17 residues. With the 5' RACE reads reprocessed, TCRdb shows one record per CDR3 protein and no DNA. The specimen's table records around 370,000 distinct CDR3 sequences. Sequencing input: blood. The TCR was taken from a human donor with ulcerative colitis or Crohn's disease, or a healthy co-twin of an affected twin (not recorded which). This rearrangement joins TRBV4-3 to TRBJ2-5; no DNA is available, so the TRBD1 call from TCRdb remains unchecked. This chain's CDR3 is CASSHLFVGAYQETQYF.